What follows are 3 T cell receptor beta chains derived from one specimen sequenced in a study of T cell responses to AZD1222 COVID-19 vaccine. The method was immunoSEQ multiplex PCR; TCRdb's version includes in-frame clones alone and lacks a portion of them. The sample lists tens of thousands of clones; 85% were seen once. The source was peripheral blood, collected 28 days after the second AZD1222 dose. These receptors originate from an adult who received the AZD1222 COVID-19 vaccine.

The V and J genes are TRBV3-1 (or the pseudogene TRBV3-2) and TRBJ2-5, with D unresolved. The CDR3 covers 12 residues. From germline, CDR1 is LGHDT and CDR2 YNNKEL (reference sequence). V shed 3 bases and J shed 0 bases, with 2 bases lying between them. CDR3 sequence (DNA): TGTGCCAGCAGCCAGTACCAAGAGACCCAGTACTTC. Encoded protein: CASSQYQETQYF.

The gene calls are TRBV5-1 and TRBJ2-3; TRBD1 is a possible D gene (6 bases). The CDR3 contains 14 residues. Trimming took off 4 bases at V and 0 bases at J, with 9 bases between the two ends. Germline CDR1 reads SGHRS; CDR2 reads YFSETQ. Here the CDR3 DNA reads TGCGCCAGCAGCCCAGGGACAAGCACAGATACGCAGTATTTT. It codes for CASSPGTSTDTQYF.

The rearrangement joins TRBV5-3 to TRBJ2-1; 13 bases map to TRBD2. TRBV5-3 has ORF status, its function being uncertain. The V segment lost 4 bases and the J segment 10 bases; nucleotides outside the gene matches: 17. The CDR3 contains 18 residues. CDR3 in amino acids: CARSPGLAGTHLRSEQFF. The CDR3 DNA is TGTGCCAGAAGCCCGGGACTAGCGGGGACTCATTTGAGATCGGAGCAGTTCTTC.